This entry lists 23 T cell receptor beta chains sequenced from one sample in a study of T cell repertoires in cytomegalovirus infection. TCRdb independently ran MiXCR on the reads; one entry per CDR3 protein. The data hold about a million distinct CDR3 sequences, with 31% observed a single time. These receptors lack a known antigen. The starting material was cultured CD8+ T cells from PBMCs, obtained from culture after CMV antigen stimulation. The receptor set was obtained from a human donor in good health (CMV status not recorded). Some clones in this sample may be carry-over from other donors' samples.

The V call is TRBV7-9, the J call TRBJ2-3, with unresolved D. Germline assignment: CDR1 SEHNR and CDR2 FQNEAQ (reference sequence). Trimming removed 6 bases at V and 4 bases at J, with 14 bases between. This CDR3 has 14 residues. The CDR3 nucleotides are TGTGCCAGCAGGGTGGCAGGTCGCGCAGATACGCAGTATTTT. It specifies CASRVAGRADTQYF.

The V and J genes are TRBV5-6 and TRBJ1-6; TRBD1 matches at 8 bases. Germline trimming cut 4 bases from V and 9 bases from J; bases unmatched to any gene: 12. This CDR3 comprises 16 residues. The germline CDR1 and CDR2 sequences are SGHDT and YYEEEE. The CDR3 reads CASSGSGQVVGSPLHF. Written as DNA, the CDR3 is TGTGCCAGCAGCGGATCGGGACAGGTTGTTGGTTCACCCCTCCACTTT.

This clonotype has just a few counts. This rearrangement joins TRBV27 to TRBJ2-1; weak D call: TRBD2 (5 bases). CDR1 is MNHEY, CDR2 SMNVEV, per germline (reference sequence). The CDR3 contains 15 residues. With 4 bases removed from V and 0 bases from J, the gap between germline ends came to 10 bases. The CDR3 here is CASSSGLHSYNEQFF. In DNA, the CDR3 is TGTGCCAGCAGTTCCGGACTCCACTCCTACAATGAGCAGTTCTTC.

V and J are TRBV27 and TRBJ2-1, with D possibly being TRBD1 or TRBD2 (6 bases each). Germline CDR1 reads MNHEY; CDR2 reads SMNVEV (reference sequence). V gave up 5 bases and J gave up 2 bases, with 13 bases separating them. This CDR3 spans 15 amino acids. The CDR3 DNA reads TGTGCCAGCAGTATTGACAGGACTACCTACAATGAGCAGTTCTTC. It specifies CASSIDRTTYNEQFF.

The CDR3: CATLRTGEYNEQFF. The DNA of the CDR3 is TGTGCCACCCTCCGGACAGGGGAGTACAATGAGCAGTTCTTC. The chain has TRBV28 and TRBJ2-1; 9 positions match TRBD1. The J segment lost 4 bases and the V segment lost 10 bases, leaving 8 bases of the junction unmatched. This CDR3 region has 14 residues. Germline V gives CDR1 MDHEN, CDR2 SYDVKM.

This clonotype was seen many times. The rearrangement uses TRBV2 and TRBJ2-2; 8 nucleotides match TRBD1. The CDR3 sequence is 16 residues long. Germline values: CDR1 SNHLY, CDR2 FYNNEI. J lost 3 bases, V lost 5 bases, and 8 bases had no gene match. The CDR3 loop reads CASSPDRGIYTGELFF. CDR3 in DNA: TGTGCCAGCAGTCCCGACAGGGGAATTTACACCGGGGAGCTGTTTTTT.

The CDR3 region is CASSMVAGGLNEQFF. DNA of the CDR3: TGTGCCAGTAGTATGGTAGCGGGGGGTTTGAATGAGCAGTTCTTC. V is TRBV19 and J is TRBJ2-1; 10 bases are a match to TRBD2. Germline CDR1 reads LNHDA; CDR2 reads SQIVND (reference sequence). J lost 7 bases, V lost 3 bases, and 6 bases had no gene match. There are 15 residues in the CDR3.

This clonotype was recorded a few times. The rearrangement links TRBV27 to TRBJ2-1, with D possibly TRBD2 on 6 matching bases. The CDR3 has 11 residues. Germline CDR1 and CDR2: MNHEY and SMNVEV (reference sequence). Trimming took 10 bases from V and 13 from J, leaving 17 bases between them. This CDR3 reads CATVRSGDQFF. DNA of the CDR3: TGTGCCACCGTTCGGTCGGGAGATCAGTTCTTC.

This chain uses TRBV6-8 with TRBJ2-7; D might be TRBD2 (5 bases). CDR3 size: 15 residues. The V gene's germline CDR1 is MNHGY and CDR2 SAAAGT. With 0 bases removed from V and 7 bases from J, the gap between germline ends came to 16 bases. CDR3: CASSYSTGVLGEQYF. The CDR3 nucleotides read TGTGCCAGCAGTTACTCGACCGGGGTGTTGGGGGAGCAGTACTTC.

In its sample, this clonotype was seen a few times. The chain uses TRBV4-1 and TRBJ2-5; D is unresolved. Trimming removed 1 base at V and 9 bases at J, with 15 bases between. Per the germline V gene, CDR1 is MGHRA and CDR2 is YSYEKL. The CDR3 runs 14 residues. CDR3 DNA sequence: TGCGCCAGCAGCCAAGTACGGGTGTCCCCAGCCCAGTACTTC. Translated, it gives CASSQVRVSPAQYF.

This clonotype has only a few counts. This chain connects TRBV6-4 to TRBJ2-4, with D maybe TRBD1 (6 bases). Trimming removed 5 bases from V and 4 bases from J, with 12 bases in between. The CDR3 is 14 residues long. The germline gives CDR1 MRHNA, CDR2 SNTAGT. CDR3 nucleotides: TGTGCCAGCAGTCAGGGGCCTTCAAAAAACATTCAGTACTTC. Translation: CASSQGPSKNIQYF.

This clonotype was observed a handful of times. The J gene is TRBJ2-7, the V gene TRBV4-1; 8 nucleotides agree with TRBD2. Germline CDR1 and CDR2: MGHRA and YSYEKL. J lost 4 bases, V lost 5 bases, and 7 bases had no gene match. The CDR3 has 14 residues. CDR3 nucleotides: TGCGCCAGCAGCTCCCGTGTAGCGGGGTACGAGCAGTACTTC. It yields the protein CASSSRVAGYEQYF.

The chain links TRBV27 to TRBJ2-3; TRBD2 matches at 12 bases. The CDR3 spans 21 residues. Trimming removed 5 bases from V and 6 bases from J; junction bases left unmatched: 24. Germline V lookup: CDR1 MNHEY, CDR2 SMNVEV (reference sequence). CDR3 DNA sequence: TGTGCCAGCAGTGCCTTTTCTAGCGGGGGGGCTGGACCTAGACCAGCTGATACGCAGTATTTT. It yields the protein CASSAFSSGGAGPRPADTQYF.

The J gene is TRBJ2-6, the V gene TRBV7-2; a possible D gene is TRBD1 (6 bases). The V gene's germline CDR1 is SGHTA and CDR2 FQGNSA. This CDR3 contains 20 residues. The V end lost 5 bases, the J end lost 1 base, and 24 bases lay between the germline ends. In DNA, the CDR3 is TGTGCCAGCAGCCTTCGCTCAACCATCAAGGGACAATCTGGGGCCAACGTCCTGACTTTC. This sequence encodes CASSLRSTIKGQSGANVLTF.

This clonotype has more than one count but fewer than ten. This sequence joins TRBV19 and TRBJ1-5; possible D gene TRBD1, 6 bases. Between the trimmed V and J ends, which lost 7 bases and 3 bases, there was a span of 16 bases. Germline-derived CDR1 and CDR2 are LNHDA and SQIVND (reference sequence). The CDR3 length is 15 residues. The CDR3: CASNPRQAHNQPQHF. CDR3 DNA sequence: TGTGCCAGTAACCCAAGACAGGCGCACAATCAGCCCCAGCATTTT.

Only a few counts were recorded for this clonotype. This chain links TRBV4-2 with TRBJ2-1; no reliable D call. CDR1 is LGHNA, CDR2 YNFKEQ, per germline. There are 15 residues in the CDR3. V was pared by 2 bases and J by 0 bases, with 8 bases between. CDR3 protein: CASSQSSSSYNEQFF. Written as DNA, the CDR3 is TGTGCCAGCAGCCAAAGCTCCTCCTCCTACAATGAGCAGTTCTTC.

The rearrangement joins TRBV28 to TRBJ2-7; the match to TRBD1 covers 9 bases. V lost 5 bases, J lost 4 bases, and 12 bases stayed unmatched. There are 16 residues in the CDR3. Germline CDR1 reads MDHEN; CDR2 reads SYDVKM. This chain's CDR3 is CASSTWTGAPIYEQYV. DNA for the CDR3: TGTGCCAGCAGTACCTGGACAGGGGCCCCTATTTACGAGCAGTACGTC.

This chain connects TRBV7-9 to TRBJ2-7, with D maybe TRBD1 (5 bases). There are 14 residues in the CDR3. Germline lookup yields CDR1 SEHNR and CDR2 FQNEAQ (reference sequence). Trimming cost V 3 bases and J 4 bases, with 13 bases left between them. The CDR3 region is CASSFPGRAYEQYV. The CDR3 coding sequence is TGTGCCAGCAGCTTTCCTGGCAGGGCATACGAGCAGTACGTC.

The V gene is TRBV5-5, the J gene TRBJ1-4; D is perhaps TRBD1 (5 bases). Germline CDR1 and CDR2: SGHKS and YYEKEE (reference sequence). The CDR3 has 15 residues. The V and J ends lost 4 bases and 0 bases respectively, with 10 bases between them. The CDR3 bases are TGTGCCAGCAGCAGGACACGTGCAACTAATGAAAAACTGTTTTTT. Protein product: CASSRTRATNEKLFF.

This clonotype has a count of ten or more. This chain uses TRBV6-2 or TRBV6-3 with TRBJ1-1; possible D gene TRBD1, 5 bases. V was clipped by 7 bases and J by 6 bases, with 15 bases between them. Germline CDR1 MNHEY, CDR2 SVGEGT. The CDR3 runs 13 residues. The CDR3 sequence: CASNSGFGAEAFF. The DNA for the CDR3 is TGTGCCAGCAACTCAGGGTTCGGGGCTGAAGCTTTCTTT.

The chain recombines TRBV4-1 with TRBJ2-1; D is possibly TRBD2 (5 bases). The CDR3 has 15 residues. Germline CDR1 MGHRA, CDR2 YSYEKL. Trimming took 0 bases from V and 6 from J, leaving 12 bases between them. The CDR3 loop is CASSQDTGISNEQFF. CDR3 sequence (DNA): TGCGCCAGCAGCCAAGATACGGGGATCTCCAATGAGCAGTTCTTC.

This clonotype was seen a few times. The V gene is TRBV7-9, the J gene TRBJ2-7, with 9 nucleotides matching TRBD1. CDR1 SEHNR and CDR2 FQNEAQ come from the germline V gene (reference sequence). V lost 5 bases and J lost 2; bases outside the gene matches: 7. The CDR3 covers 15 residues. The CDR3 here is CASSTTGTGPYEQYF. The CDR3 bases are TGTGCCAGCAGCACAACCGGGACAGGGCCCTACGAGCAGTACTTC.

This clonotype was observed at least ten times. J is TRBJ2-3 and V is TRBV7-9; TRBD1 matches 9 bases. Germline lookup yields CDR1 SEHNR and CDR2 FQNEAQ (reference sequence). The CDR3 runs to 16 residues. Unmatched junction bases numbered 9, after V lost 5 bases and J lost 3 bases. The CDR3 spells CASSNTDRGSTDTQYF. CDR3 DNA sequence: TGTGCCAGCAGCAATACCGACAGGGGGAGTACAGATACGCAGTATTTT.